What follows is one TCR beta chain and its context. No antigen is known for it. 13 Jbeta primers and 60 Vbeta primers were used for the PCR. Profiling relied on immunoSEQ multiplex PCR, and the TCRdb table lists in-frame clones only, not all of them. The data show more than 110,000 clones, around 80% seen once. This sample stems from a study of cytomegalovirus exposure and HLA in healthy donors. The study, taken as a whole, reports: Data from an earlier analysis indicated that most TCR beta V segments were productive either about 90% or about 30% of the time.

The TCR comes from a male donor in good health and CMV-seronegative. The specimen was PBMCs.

The CDR3 sequence is CASSSRQAFVGPEQYF. CDR3 in DNA: TGTGCCAGCAGTTCTCGACAGGCCTTTGTGGGCCCCGAGCAGTACTTC. The chain is built from TRBV6-5 and TRBJ2-7, with D possibly TRBD1 on 6 matching bases. There are 16 residues in the CDR3. Germline lookup yields CDR1 MNHEY and CDR2 SVGAGI. Trimming stripped 4 bases from V and 6 bases from J, with 22 bases between.